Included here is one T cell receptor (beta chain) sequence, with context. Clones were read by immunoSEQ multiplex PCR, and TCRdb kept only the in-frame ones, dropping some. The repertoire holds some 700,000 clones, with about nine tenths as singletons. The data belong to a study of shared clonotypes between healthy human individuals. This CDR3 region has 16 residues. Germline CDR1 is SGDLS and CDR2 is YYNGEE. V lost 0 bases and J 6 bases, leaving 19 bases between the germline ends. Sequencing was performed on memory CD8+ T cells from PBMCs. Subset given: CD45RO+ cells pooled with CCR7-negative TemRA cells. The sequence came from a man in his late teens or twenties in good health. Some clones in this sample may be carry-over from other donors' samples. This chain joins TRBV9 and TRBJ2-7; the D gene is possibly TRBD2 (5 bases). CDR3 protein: CASSVALRSGSGEQYF. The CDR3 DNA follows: TGTGCCAGCAGCGTAGCTTTGAGGTCGGGGAGTGGCGAGCAGTACTTC.